The clone carrying this T cell receptor (beta chain) was observed a handful of times. Next came a second PCR, run for roughly 6 to 11 cycles, which used a sample-barcoded 5' primer along with a J-beta primer mix. Each CDR3 protein gets one entry after TCRdb re-called the 5' RACE reads with MiXCR. The sample lists hundreds of thousands of distinct CDR3 sequences; more than 20% were seen once. The entry originates in a study of blood T cells in healthy people across ages. The CDR3 loop spans 19 amino acids. V trimming: 4 bases; J trimming: 2 bases; junction bases outside the gene matches: 18. CDR1 MNHEY and CDR2 SVGAGI come from the germline V gene. Another study also made use of these data, one on T cells of mothers and their children.

The V call is TRBV6-5, the J call TRBJ2-5, with 8 bases that match TRBD1. The TCR was taken from a boy between 10 and 17 years old in good health. The sample was blood. The CDR3 DNA follows: TGTGCCAGCAGTTGGTTCCAGGCAGGGGGCCTTTATCCTCAAGAGACCCAGTACTTC. Amino acids: CASSWFQAGGLYPQETQYF.